The source of this T cell receptor (beta chain) is a study of blood T cell repertoires in COVID-19. Trimming stripped 5 bases from V and 4 bases from J, with 12 bases between. The CDR3 is 14 residues long. Looked up from germline, CDR1 is SGHTA and CDR2 is FQGNSA. Profiled with immunoSEQ multiplex PCR; TCRdb holds only in-frame clones, not every one. The table records some 100,000 clones, roughly 88% of them present only once. The chain couples TRBV7-2 to TRBJ2-1; weak D call: TRBD1 (6 bases). This TCR derives from a human donor with active COVID-19. The donor label of this sample is uncertain. Sequencing was done on a sample of peripheral blood. The CDR3: CASSLDSVYNEQFF. In nucleotides, the CDR3 is TGTGCCAGCAGCCTGGACAGCGTTTACAATGAGCAGTTCTTC.